This T cell receptor beta chain appears in the sequencing data of a study of beta chain features in type 1 diabetes (dated by TCRdb to the late 2010s). Background on the whole study: Mean age, gender distribution, total cell number and subset yield did not differ between patients and healthy donors. A total of roughly 99,000,000 sorted cells were examined across all samples, and the number of cells per subset was strongly correlated with RNA yield. In the study, TCRB repertoires of sorted circulating CD4+ T cell subsets from recently diagnosed type 1 diabetes patients were compared with those of matched healthy donors. Naive and central memory subsets were obtained from all 28 donors, but regulatory and stem cell-like memory subsets were isolated from only 8 patients and 8 healthy donors.

The CDR3 spans 12 residues, from the cysteine through the phenylalanine. The CDR3 DNA has 36 bases and is translated from base 1. The junction carries 7 bases between V and J, which are trimmed by 5 bases and 6 bases respectively. CDR1 and CDR2 are drawn from the germline V gene (reference sequence): LNHDA, SQIVND. What the work shows at the level of the full study, not this receptor alone: Shorter templates might be favored by PCR, yet because patient and control samples were amplified and corrected together, any such skew would affect both groups equally. Type 1 diabetes patients showed a moderate but significant shortening of TCRB CDR3 length in all four CD4+ subsets. Because small numbers of individuals were included in the HLA sub-analyses, any influence of HLA type on TCRB rearrangement was left unresolved. Naive, central memory and regulatory TCRB repertoires appeared to be more similar among patients than among healthy donors. Sequencing cDNA rather than genomic DNA could over-represent highly expressing activated cells, although activation and CD3 levels did not differ between groups. At VDJ recombination sites, patients with type 1 diabetes made fewer insertions and deleted more nucleotides, a pattern implying thymic rearrangement abnormalities.

Each donor gave one peripheral blood draw, averaging approximately 110 mL, which was collected into heparinised tubes. A BD FACSAria II was used to sort naive, central memory, regulatory and stem cell-like memory CD4+ T cells with a panel that included CD45RO, CCR7, CD25, CD127, CD95 and CD27. Every sorted population had a purity above 95%. PBMCs were isolated immediately by Lymphoprep density gradient centrifugation and stained directly without culture. So that batch effects would be minimized, each experiment stained and sorted samples in pairs, pairing one healthy donor with one patient. In its sample, this clone was seen a few times. Its antigen is unknown. No base-level quality is on record; no much larger clone is a single base apart. The entire isolated RNA was reverse transcribed using the High Capacity cDNA Reverse Transcription Kit, and thus expressed TCRB transcripts were sequenced. Deep immunoSEQ sequencing was performed on naive, central memory and regulatory T cell samples, with an average of around 3.5 million total reads per sample. Sorted cells were lysed in RLT buffer, and RNA was extracted using DNase-treated RNeasy Micro or Mini kits according to cell number. Each cell subset was processed on its own to prevent cross-contamination, while patient and healthy donor samples were processed together. The immunoSEQ multiplex PCR was used to amplify TCRB sequences from cDNA, yielding 87-bp fragments that span the CDR3 region. Amplicons were sequenced on the Illumina HiSeq platform. As for the authors' bioinformatics: PCR bias was computationally corrected using synthetic template baselines, reads within Hamming distance 2 were collapsed, and singletons that could not be merged were discarded. Reads were aligned against IMGT so that V, D and J genes, CDR3 length and insertions or deletions at six rearrangement sites could be assigned. Within each subset, clonotype counts were normalized to sorted cell number, after which true diversity and Gini coefficients were computed with the tcR R package. The overlap coefficient, calculated on TCRB nucleotide sequences, was used to quantify repertoire sharing. Out-of-frame TCRB sequences from naive cells were analyzed as a proxy for the pre-selection repertoire. The immuneACCESS repertoire file appears here via TCRdb, limited to in-frame rearrangements. These files lack a portion of the clones; in checked studies, under half of the deficit traces to unresolved V genes, and the cause of the others is not known. That table gives V, J and clone size, and the DNA gave D and trimming. This sample gives hundreds of thousands of clones in total; 10% to 15% of them show up just once. Around 0.0099% of the sample comes from the top ten.

Input material: naive CD4+ T cells from blood. In the paper's terms, the cell subset or site label means: true naive CD4+ T cells. The sequence derives from a woman aged 18-30 years with type 1 diabetes. The chain was built from TRBV19 and TRBJ2-2, with no reliable assignment of the D segment. The encoded CDR3 is CASSPRAGELFF. The DNA sequence is TGTGCCAGTAGTCCTCGAGCCGGGGAGCTGTTTTTT.